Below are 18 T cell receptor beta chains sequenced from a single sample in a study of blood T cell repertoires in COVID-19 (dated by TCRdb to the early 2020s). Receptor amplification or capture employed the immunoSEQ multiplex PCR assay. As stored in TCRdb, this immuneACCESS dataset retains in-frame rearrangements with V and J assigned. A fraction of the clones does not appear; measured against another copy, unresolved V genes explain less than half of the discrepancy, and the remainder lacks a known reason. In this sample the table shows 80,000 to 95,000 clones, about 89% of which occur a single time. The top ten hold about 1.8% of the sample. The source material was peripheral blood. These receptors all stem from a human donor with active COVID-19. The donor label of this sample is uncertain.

CDR3 coding DNA: TGCGCCAGCAGTTACCGGGACAGCGAGCAGTTCTTC. It yields the protein CASSYRDSEQFF. The genes are TRBV5-1 and TRBJ2-1; 7 bases are a match to TRBD1. This CDR3 has 12 residues. The ends lost 5 bases at V and 10 bases at J; junction bases unmatched: 6. Per the germline V gene, CDR1 is SGHRS and CDR2 is YFSETQ.

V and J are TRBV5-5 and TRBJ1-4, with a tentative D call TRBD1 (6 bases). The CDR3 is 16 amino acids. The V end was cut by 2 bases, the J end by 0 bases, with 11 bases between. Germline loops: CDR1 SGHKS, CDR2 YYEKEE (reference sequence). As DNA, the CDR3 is TGTGCCAGCAGCTTTACAGGGAAGGCAACTAATGAAAAACTGTTTTTT. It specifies CASSFTGKATNEKLFF. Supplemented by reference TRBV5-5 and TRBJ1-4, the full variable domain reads DAGVTQSPTHLIKTRGQQVTLRCSPISGHKSVSWYQQVLGQGPQFIFQYYEKEERGRGNFPDRFSARQFPNYSSELNVNALLLGDSALYLCASSFTGKATNEKLFFGSGTQLSVL.

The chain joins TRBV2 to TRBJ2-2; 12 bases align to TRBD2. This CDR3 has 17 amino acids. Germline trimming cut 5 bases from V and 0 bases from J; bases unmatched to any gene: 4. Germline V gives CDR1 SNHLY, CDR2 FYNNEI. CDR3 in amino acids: CASSRTSGVSNTGELFF. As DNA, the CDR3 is TGTGCCAGCAGTCGGACTAGCGGGGTATCGAACACCGGGGAGCTGTTTTTT.

Here the CDR3 reads CASTRGGEQYF. Written as DNA, the CDR3 is TGTGCCAGCACGCGGGGGGGGGAGCAGTACTTC. This sequence joins TRBV6-6 and TRBJ2-7; 9 nucleotides match TRBD2. Losses at the gene ends were 7 bases for V and 7 bases for J; bases not matched to a gene: 2. The germline V gene encodes CDR1 MNHNY and CDR2 SVGAGI (reference sequence). The CDR3 extends over 11 amino acids.

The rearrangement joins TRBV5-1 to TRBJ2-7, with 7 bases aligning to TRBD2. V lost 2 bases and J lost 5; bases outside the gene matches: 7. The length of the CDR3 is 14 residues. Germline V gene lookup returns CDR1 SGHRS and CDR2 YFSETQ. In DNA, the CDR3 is TGCGCCAGCAGCTTACGGGGGGAAATAGACGAGCAGTACTTC. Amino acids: CASSLRGEIDEQYF.

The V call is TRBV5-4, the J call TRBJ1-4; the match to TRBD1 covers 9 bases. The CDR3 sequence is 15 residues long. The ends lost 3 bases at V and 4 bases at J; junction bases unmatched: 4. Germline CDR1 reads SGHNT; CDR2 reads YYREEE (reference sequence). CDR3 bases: TGTGCCAGCAGCTCCCGGGACAGGGATAATGAAAAACTGTTTTTT. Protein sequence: CASSSRDRDNEKLFF.

CDR3 coding DNA: TGTGCCAGCAGTTGGACTAGCGGGGTGATACTATCTAGCACAGATACGCAGTATTTT. It specifies CASSWTSGVILSSTDTQYF. The chain is built from TRBV2 and TRBJ2-3; 12 bases line up with TRBD2. CDR1 SNHLY and CDR2 FYNNEI come from the germline V gene. V trimming: 5 bases; J trimming: 0 bases; junction bases outside the gene matches: 12. The CDR3 sequence is 19 residues long.

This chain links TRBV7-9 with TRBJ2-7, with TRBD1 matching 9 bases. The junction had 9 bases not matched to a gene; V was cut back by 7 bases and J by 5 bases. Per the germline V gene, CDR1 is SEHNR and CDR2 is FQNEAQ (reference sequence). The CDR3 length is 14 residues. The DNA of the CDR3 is TGTGCCAGCACCCCCCGGGACAGGGACCACGAGCAGTACTTC. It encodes CASTPRDRDHEQYF.

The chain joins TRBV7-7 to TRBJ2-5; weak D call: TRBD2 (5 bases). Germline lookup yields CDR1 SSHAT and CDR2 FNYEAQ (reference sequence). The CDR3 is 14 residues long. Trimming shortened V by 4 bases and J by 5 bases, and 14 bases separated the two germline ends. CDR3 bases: TGTGCCAGCAGCTCCAACACGGGCGGGGAGACCCAGTACTTC. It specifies CASSSNTGGETQYF.

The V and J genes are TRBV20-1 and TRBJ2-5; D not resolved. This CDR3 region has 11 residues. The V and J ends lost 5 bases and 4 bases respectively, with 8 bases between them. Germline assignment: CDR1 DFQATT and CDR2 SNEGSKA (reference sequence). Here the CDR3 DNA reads TGCAGTGCTGGTTGGGCAGAGACCCAGTACTTC. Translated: CSAGWAETQYF.

CDR3 DNA sequence: TGTGCCAGCAGCTTGCGACTAGCGGGGGGACAAGAGACCCAGTACTTC. Translation: CASSLRLAGGQETQYF. The V and J genes are TRBV5-4 and TRBJ2-5, with 13 bases matching TRBD2. The J segment lost 2 bases and the V segment lost 1 base, leaving 2 bases of the junction unmatched. This CDR3 has 16 residues. Germline V gives CDR1 SGHNT, CDR2 YYREEE (reference sequence).

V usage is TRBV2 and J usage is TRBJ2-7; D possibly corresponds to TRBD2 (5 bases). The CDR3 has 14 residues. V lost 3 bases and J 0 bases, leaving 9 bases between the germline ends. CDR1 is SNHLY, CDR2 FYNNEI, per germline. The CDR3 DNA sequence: TGTGCCAGCAGTGAGGAGGTTACCTCCTACGAGCAGTACTTC. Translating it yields CASSEEVTSYEQYF.

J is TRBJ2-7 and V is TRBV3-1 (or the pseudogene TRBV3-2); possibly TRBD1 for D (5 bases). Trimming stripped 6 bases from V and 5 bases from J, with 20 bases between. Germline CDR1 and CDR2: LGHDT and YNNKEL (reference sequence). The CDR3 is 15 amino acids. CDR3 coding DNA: TGTGCCAGCAGTCACTCGACCGACAGCCAGGACGAGCAGTACTTC. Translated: CASSHSTDSQDEQYF.

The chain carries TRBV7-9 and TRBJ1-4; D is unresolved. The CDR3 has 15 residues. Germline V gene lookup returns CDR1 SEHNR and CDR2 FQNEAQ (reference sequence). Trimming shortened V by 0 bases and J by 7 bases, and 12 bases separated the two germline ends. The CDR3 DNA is TGTGCCAGCAGCTTAGCACCGGCGGCTATTGAAAAACTGTTTTTT. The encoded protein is CASSLAPAAIEKLFF.

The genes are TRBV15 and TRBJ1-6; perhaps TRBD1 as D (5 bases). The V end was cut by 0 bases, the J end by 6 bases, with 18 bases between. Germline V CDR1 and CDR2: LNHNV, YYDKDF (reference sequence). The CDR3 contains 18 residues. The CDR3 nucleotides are TGTGCCACCAGCAGAGATCTGATTCGGACACGAATTAATTCACCCCTCCACTTT. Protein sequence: CATSRDLIRTRINSPLHF. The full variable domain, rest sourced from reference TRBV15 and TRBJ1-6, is DAMVIQNPRYQVTQFGKPVTLSCSQTLNHNVMYWYQQKSSQAPKLLFHYYDKDFNNEADTPDNFQSRRPNTSFCFLDIRSPGLGDTAMYLCATSRDLIRTRINSPLHFGNGTRLTVT.

The DNA of the CDR3 is TGCGCCAGCAGCTTGGCTAGCGGGGGTTTGAAGACCCAGTACTTC. It yields the protein CASSLASGGLKTQYF. This rearrangement joins TRBV5-1 to TRBJ2-5; 10 bases agree with TRBD2. Germline trimming cut 0 bases from V and 6 bases from J; bases unmatched to any gene: 5. From germline, CDR1 is SGHRS and CDR2 YFSETQ. The CDR3 runs 15 residues.

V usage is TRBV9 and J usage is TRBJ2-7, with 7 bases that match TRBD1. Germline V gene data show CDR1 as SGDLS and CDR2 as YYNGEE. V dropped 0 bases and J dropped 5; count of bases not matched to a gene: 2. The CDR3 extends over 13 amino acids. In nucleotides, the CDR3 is TGTGCCAGCAGCGTAGGGACAGGTAACGAGCAGTACTTC. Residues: CASSVGTGNEQYF.

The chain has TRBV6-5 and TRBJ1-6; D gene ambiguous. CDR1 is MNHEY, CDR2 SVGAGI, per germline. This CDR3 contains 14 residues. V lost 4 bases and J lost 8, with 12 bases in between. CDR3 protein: CASSLAGTDSPLHF. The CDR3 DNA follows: TGTGCCAGCAGTTTGGCAGGAACCGATTCACCCCTCCACTTT.